Presented here are 20 T cell receptor beta chains from one specimen sequenced in a study of T cell responses to AZD1222 COVID-19 vaccine. The data were produced by immunoSEQ multiplex PCR, yet TCRdb's version contains in-frame clones alone and is incomplete. The sample carries over 120,000 clones, just over 90% recorded once. This material consisted of peripheral blood, taken on day 0 of AZD1222 vaccination. The receptors stem from an adult in good health.

The chain joins TRBV4-1 to TRBJ1-1; no clear D. The germline V and J ends were trimmed by 0 bases and 3 bases, with 11 bases remaining between them. The CDR3 sequence is 15 residues long. Germline V gene data show CDR1 as MGHRA and CDR2 as YSYEKL. This CDR3 reads CASSQDLGSHTEAFF. The CDR3 coding sequence is TGCGCCAGCAGCCAAGATCTTGGGTCACACACTGAAGCTTTCTTT.

This chain links TRBV20-1 with TRBJ2-3; tentatively, D is TRBD1 (6 bases). Looked up from germline, CDR1 is DFQATT and CDR2 is SNEGSKA (reference sequence). The CDR3 has 11 residues. The CDR3 DNA sequence: TGCAAAGGGACACTCACAGATACGCAGTATTTT. It codes for CKGTLTDTQYF.

This chain joins TRBV2 and TRBJ1-2; D gene uncertain. CDR1 and CDR2 (germline): SNHLY, FYNNEI. The CDR3 extends over 12 amino acids. Trimming removed 1 base at V and 4 bases at J, with 4 bases between. The CDR3 DNA follows: TGTGCCAGCAGTGAAGGGGGCTATGGCTACACCTTC. Its protein product is CASSEGGYGYTF.

This clone was counted once. The J gene is TRBJ2-7, the V gene TRBV10-3; 8 bases fit TRBD1. V was clipped by 5 bases and J by 4 bases; unmatched bases: 10. This CDR3 region has 15 residues. The germline gives CDR1 ENHRY, CDR2 SYGVKD. As DNA, the CDR3 is TGTGCCATCAGTAATCCCGGACAGGGCATGTACGAGCAGTACTTC. It translates to CAISNPGQGMYEQYF.

The V and J genes are TRBV5-5 and TRBJ1-1; TRBD1 matches 7 bases. V shed 2 bases, J shed 0 bases, and the junction held 4 bases outside the gene matches. The germline V gene has CDR1 SGHKS and CDR2 YYEKEE (reference sequence). CDR3 length: 15 residues. The CDR3 sequence is CASSFEDRLNTEAFF. CDR3 DNA: TGTGCCAGCAGCTTTGAGGACAGGTTGAACACTGAAGCTTTCTTT.

The J gene is TRBJ1-2, the V gene TRBV5-4, with 8 bases identical to TRBD1. The CDR3 sequence is 15 residues long. Germline trimming cut 4 bases from V and 4 bases from J; bases unmatched to any gene: 9. The germline V gene encodes CDR1 SGHNT and CDR2 YYREEE (reference sequence). The CDR3 bases are TGTGCCAGCAGCACTGCCAGCGACAGGGGCTATGGCTACACCTTC. Translating gives CASSTASDRGYGYTF.

The CDR3 reads CASSEDDNYGYTF. The CDR3, as DNA: TGTGCCAGCAGTGAAGACGATAACTATGGCTACACCTTC. The rearrangement links TRBV2 to TRBJ1-2; D is unclear. Germline V gene lookup returns CDR1 SNHLY and CDR2 FYNNEI. The CDR3 length is 13 residues. V lost 1 base and J 1 base, leaving 4 bases between the germline ends.

The count of this clone is one. V and J are TRBV7-9 and TRBJ1-4; D is unclear. Trimming removed 5 bases at V and 5 bases at J, with 6 bases between. Germline assignment: CDR1 SEHNR and CDR2 FQNEAQ (reference sequence). The CDR3 runs to 12 residues. CDR3 DNA: TGTGCCAGCAGCCTATTAAATGAAAAACTGTTTTTT. Protein sequence: CASSLLNEKLFF.

The chain combines TRBV5-4 with TRBJ2-7, with 7 nucleotides matching TRBD1. Germline CDR1 is SGHNT and CDR2 is YYREEE (reference sequence). With V trimmed by 0 bases and J by 7 bases, 4 bases remained unmatched. CDR3 length equals 13 residues. CDR3 bases: TGTGCCAGCAGCTTGGACAGGGGAAATGAGCAGTACTTC. Translated: CASSLDRGNEQYF.

Turning to this clone: One end of the junction is discordant with germline, which a read error may explain. Here the CDR3 reads CASSLGRQQETQYF. CDR3 nucleotide sequence: TGTGCTAGCAGCTTAGGGCGGCAACAAGAGACCCAGTACTTC. The J gene is TRBJ2-5, the V gene TRBV7-7; D ambiguous. Germline values: CDR1 SSHAT, CDR2 FNYEAQ (reference sequence). The CDR3 is 14 residues long.

The V and J genes are TRBV30 and TRBJ1-6, with 7 bases aligning to TRBD1. The CDR3 length is 14 residues. J lost 7 bases, V lost 1 base, and 4 bases had no gene match. The germline CDR1 and CDR2 sequences are GTSNPN and SVGIG (reference sequence). The CDR3 spells CAWSGDRENSPLHF. Written as DNA, the CDR3 is TGTGCCTGGAGTGGTGACAGGGAGAATTCACCCCTCCACTTT.

V is TRBV30 and J is TRBJ2-5, with D perhaps matching TRBD2 (5 bases). V lost 0 bases, J lost 7 bases, and 15 bases lay in between. The germline V gene has CDR1 GTSNPN and CDR2 SVGIG (reference sequence). The CDR3 extends over 14 amino acids. CDR3 sequence: CAWSVQTGRGTQYF. The CDR3 nucleotides read TGTGCCTGGAGTGTTCAGACGGGAAGAGGGACCCAGTACTTC.

A note on this clone: Other DNA sequences within the sample encode an identical CDR3. In DNA, the CDR3 is TGTGCCACCAGCAGAGACAGAGTGATGAACACTGAAGCTTTCTTT. Translation gives CATSRDRVMNTEAFF. The V gene is TRBV15, the J gene TRBJ1-1; D ambiguous. The V end was cut by 0 bases, the J end by 0 bases, with 8 bases between. CDR1 LNHNV and CDR2 YYDKDF come from the germline V gene (reference sequence). The CDR3 extends over 15 amino acids.

The chain carries TRBV6-5 and TRBJ2-3; D ambiguous. The CDR3 loop spans 11 amino acids. From germline, CDR1 is MNHEY and CDR2 SVGAGI. Trimming removed 2 bases at V and 10 bases at J, with 7 bases between. The CDR3 bases are TGTGCCAGCAGTTACCTAAGGTCGCAGTATTTT. Translated: CASSYLRSQYF.

The chain joins TRBV7-9 to TRBJ2-7; 10 bases match TRBD2. Germline V lookup: CDR1 SEHNR, CDR2 FQNEAQ (reference sequence). Unmatched junction bases numbered 13, after V lost 7 bases and J lost 7 bases. The CDR3 covers 15 residues. The CDR3 DNA sequence: TGTGCCAGCATCCCCCCTAGCGGGGGTATTCGGGAGCAGTACTTC. It codes for CASIPPSGGIREQYF.

CDR3 loop: CASGLSGHTTGHNEQFF. CDR3 bases: TGTGCTAGTGGCTTGTCAGGCCATACTACAGGTCACAATGAGCAGTTCTTC. The gene calls are TRBV12-5 and TRBJ2-1; a weak D match, TRBD1 (5 bases). Germline V lookup: CDR1 LGHNT, CDR2 FRNRAP. There are 17 residues in the CDR3. Trimming stripped 6 bases from V and 5 bases from J, with 23 bases between.

In its sample, this clone was seen once. The rearrangement links TRBV5-1 to TRBJ1-1; tentatively, D is TRBD1 (6 bases). The germline V gene has CDR1 SGHRS and CDR2 YFSETQ. V gave up 2 bases and J gave up 4 bases, with 12 bases separating them. This CDR3 spans 14 amino acids. The CDR3 nucleotides read TGCGCCAGCAGCTTAAGGGGGGGACGCACTGAAGCTTTCTTT. Protein: CASSLRGGRTEAFF.

This chain uses TRBV5-1 with TRBJ2-2; 10 nucleotides agree with TRBD2. Germline CDR1 and CDR2: SGHRS and YFSETQ. The CDR3 has 18 amino acids. The V and J ends lost 3 bases and 4 bases, in that order; junction bases with no gene match: 12. CDR3 nucleotide sequence: TGCGCCAGCAGCTCGGAGCGGGGGGGCCTGTCTGGCACCGGGGAGCTGTTTTTT. This sequence encodes CASSSERGGLSGTGELFF.

CDR3 coding DNA: TGTGCCAGCAGTTTAATCGGGGCTGAGGGAACCTACGAGCAGTACTTC. Residues: CASSLIGAEGTYEQYF. The V call is TRBV28, the J call TRBJ2-7; D possibly matches TRBD1 or TRBD2 (5 bases each). Deletions cut 2 bases from V and 2 bases from J, with 16 bases between. The CDR3 is made up of 16 amino acids. Germline V lookup: CDR1 MDHEN, CDR2 SYDVKM.

The V and J genes are TRBV19 and TRBJ1-5; unclear D gene. V was trimmed by 5 bases and J by 2 bases, leaving 19 bases between them. The CDR3 has 17 residues. CDR1 is LNHDA, CDR2 SQIVND, per germline (reference sequence). CDR3 in DNA: TGTGCCAGTAGTCGGCTCCTTGGGCCCAGAGGCAATCAGCCCCAGCATTTT. Translating it yields CASSRLLGPRGNQPQHF. The whole variable domain, remainder taken from reference TRBV19 and TRBJ1-5, is DGGITQSPKYLFRKEGQNVTLSCEQNLNHDAMYWYRQDPGQGLRLIYYSQIVNDFQKGDIAEGYSVSREKKESFPLTVTSAQKNPTAFYLCASSRLLGPRGNQPQHFGDGTRLSIL.